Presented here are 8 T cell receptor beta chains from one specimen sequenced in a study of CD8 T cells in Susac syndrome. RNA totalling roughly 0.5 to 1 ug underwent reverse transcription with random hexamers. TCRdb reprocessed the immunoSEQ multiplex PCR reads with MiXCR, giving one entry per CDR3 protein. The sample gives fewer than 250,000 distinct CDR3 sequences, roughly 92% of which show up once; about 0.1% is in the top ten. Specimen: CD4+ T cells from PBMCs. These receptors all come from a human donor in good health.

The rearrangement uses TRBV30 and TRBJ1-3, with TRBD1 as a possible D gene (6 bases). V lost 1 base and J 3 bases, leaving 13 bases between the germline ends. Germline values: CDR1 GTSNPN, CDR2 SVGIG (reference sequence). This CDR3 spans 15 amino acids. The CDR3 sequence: CAWSGGGQSGNTIYF. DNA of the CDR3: TGTGCCTGGAGTGGGGGGGGGCAGAGTGGAAACACCATATATTTT. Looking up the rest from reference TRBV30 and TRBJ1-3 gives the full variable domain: SQTIHQWPATLVQPVGSPLSLECTVEGTSNPNLYWYRQAAGRGLQLLFYSVGIGQISSEVPQNLSASRPQDRQFILSSKKLLLSDSGFYLCAWSGGGQSGNTIYFGEGSWLTVV.

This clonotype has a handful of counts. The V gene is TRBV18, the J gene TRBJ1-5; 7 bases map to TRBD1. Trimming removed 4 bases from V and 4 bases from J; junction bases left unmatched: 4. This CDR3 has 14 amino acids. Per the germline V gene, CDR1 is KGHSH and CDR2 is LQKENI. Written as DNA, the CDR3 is TGTGCCAGCTCACAGGGGACAGAAAATCAGCCCCAGCATTTT. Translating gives CASSQGTENQPQHF.

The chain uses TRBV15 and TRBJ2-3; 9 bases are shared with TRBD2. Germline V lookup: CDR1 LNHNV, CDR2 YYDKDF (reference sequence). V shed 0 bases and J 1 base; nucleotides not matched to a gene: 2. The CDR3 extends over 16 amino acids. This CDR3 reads CATSRDGGGGTDTQYF. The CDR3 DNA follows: TGTGCCACCAGCAGAGACGGCGGGGGGGGCACAGATACGCAGTATTTT.

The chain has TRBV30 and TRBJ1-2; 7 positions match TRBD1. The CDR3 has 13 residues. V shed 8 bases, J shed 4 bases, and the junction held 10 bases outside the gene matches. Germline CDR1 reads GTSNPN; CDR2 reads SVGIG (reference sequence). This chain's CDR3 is CAQKLRTGYGYTF. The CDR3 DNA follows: TGTGCCCAGAAGCTTAGGACAGGCTATGGCTACACCTTC.

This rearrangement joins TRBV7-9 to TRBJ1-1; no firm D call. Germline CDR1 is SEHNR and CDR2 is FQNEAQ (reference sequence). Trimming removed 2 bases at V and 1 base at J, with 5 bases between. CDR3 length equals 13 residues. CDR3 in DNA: TGTGCCAGCAGCTTAAGGAAGAACACTGAAGCTTTCTTT. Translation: CASSLRKNTEAFF.

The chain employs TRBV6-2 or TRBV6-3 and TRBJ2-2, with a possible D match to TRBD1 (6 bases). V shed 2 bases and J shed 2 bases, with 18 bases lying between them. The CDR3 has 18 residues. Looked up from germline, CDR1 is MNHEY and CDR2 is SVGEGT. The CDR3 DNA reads TGTGCCAGCAGTTACACGGACCCCTACAGGGAAAACACCGGGGAGCTGTTTTTT. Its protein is CASSYTDPYRENTGELFF.

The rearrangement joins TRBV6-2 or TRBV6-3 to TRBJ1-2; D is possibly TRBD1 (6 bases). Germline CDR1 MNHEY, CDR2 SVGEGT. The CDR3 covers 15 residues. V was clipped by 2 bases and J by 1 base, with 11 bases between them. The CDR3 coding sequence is TGTGCCAGCAGTTACATCCGGACAGTTAACTATGGCTACACCTTC. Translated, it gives CASSYIRTVNYGYTF.

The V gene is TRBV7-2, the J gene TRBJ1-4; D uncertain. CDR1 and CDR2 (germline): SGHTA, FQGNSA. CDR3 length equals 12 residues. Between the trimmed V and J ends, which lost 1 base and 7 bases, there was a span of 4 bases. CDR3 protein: CASSLVAEKLFF. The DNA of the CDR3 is TGTGCCAGCAGCTTAGTGGCTGAAAAACTGTTTTTT.